The clone carrying this T cell receptor (beta chain) was detected once. Its antigen is unknown. Extraction and reverse transcription of RNA yielded cDNA as the sequencing template. Here immunoSEQ multiplex PCR was the method, and the copy in TCRdb shows in-frame clones only, minus some. Of some 30,000 clones detected, roughly 60% appear once; the ten largest clones hold approximately 18%. The data were taken from a study of CD8+ T cells in alopecia areata. CDR1 MNHEY and CDR2 SVGAGI come from the germline V gene. This CDR3 spans 14 amino acids. Trimming took 6 bases from V and 6 from J; bases not matched to a gene: 7. Researchers gathered lesional scalp punch biopsies and peripheral blood from patients with alopecia areata. Study observations and caveats: An increase in clonality over normal scalp was evident in lesional scalp, especially alopecia totalis/universalis. Resident alphabeta T cells of normal skin are also sequenced in scalp samples.

This sequence originates from a human donor with alopecia areata. V is TRBV6-5 and J is TRBJ2-3; TRBD1 agrees at 9 bases. Material: NKG2D-high CD8+ T cells sorted from blood. The chain's CDR3 is CASSWTGARDTQYF. In DNA form, the CDR3 reads TGTGCCAGCAGCTGGACAGGGGCTCGGGATACGCAGTATTTT.